This record concerns one TCR beta chain sequence. The germline gives CDR1 SGHNT, CDR2 YENEEA. Trimming took off 4 bases at V and 1 base at J, with 13 bases between the two ends. This CDR3 has 16 amino acids. This record comes from a study of blood T cell repertoires in COVID-19. Study overall: The United States, Italy and Spain provided the acute and convalescent COVID-19 samples.

Produced via immunoSEQ multiplex PCR; TCRdb's table is partial and in-frame only. The profile shows around 150,000 clones, 60% to 85% of them singletons. The chain has TRBV11-3 and TRBJ2-2, with a tentative D call TRBD2 (6 bases). Sequencing input: peripheral blood. This clonotype was sampled from a woman of 80 years or more with active or convalescent COVID-19. CDR3 sequence (DNA): TGTGCCAGCAGCTCCGACGGGGGACTGAACACCGGGGAGCTGTTTTTT. It yields the protein CASSSDGGLNTGELFF.